The entry that follows covers one T cell receptor (beta chain) sequence. The entry originates in a study of radiation and T cells in renal cell carcinoma. Time point noted: blood 4 weeks post-SBRT, at nephrectomy. Treatment defined: 15 Gy SBRT to primary tumor, nephrectomy 4 weeks later. The CDR3 totals 14 residues. Per germline, CDR1 MNHEY and CDR2 SVGAGI. Trimming took off 6 bases at V and 7 bases at J, with 18 bases between the two ends. Sequenced by immunoSEQ multiplex PCR; TCRdb stores in-frame clones only, minus some. The table includes roughly 160,000 clones, around 89% detected once. The TCR sequence derives from a woman in her forties or fifties with renal cell carcinoma. J is TRBJ1-2 and V is TRBV6-5; a possible D gene is TRBD1 (5 bases). The sample in question was blood, obtained from a patient whose treatment included radiotherapy and nephrectomy. The CDR3 nucleotides are TGTGCCAGCAGGGGGATGGGGGGAGGAAGTGGCTACACCTTC. Translating gives CASRGMGGGSGYTF.